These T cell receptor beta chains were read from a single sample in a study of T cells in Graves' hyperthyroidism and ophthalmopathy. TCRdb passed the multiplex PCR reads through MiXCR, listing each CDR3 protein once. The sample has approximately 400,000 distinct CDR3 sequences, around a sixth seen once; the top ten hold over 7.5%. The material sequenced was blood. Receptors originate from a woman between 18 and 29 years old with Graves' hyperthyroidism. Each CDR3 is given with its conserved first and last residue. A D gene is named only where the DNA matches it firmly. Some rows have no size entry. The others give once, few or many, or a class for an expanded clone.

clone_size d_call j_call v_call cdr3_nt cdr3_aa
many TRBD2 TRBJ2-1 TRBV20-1 TGCAGTGCTAGAGATGTAGGGACTAGCAGATACAATGAGCAGTTCTTC CSARDVGTSRYNEQFF
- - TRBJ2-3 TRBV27 TGTGCCAGCAGTTTAGTCAACGGATTGAGCACAGATACGCAGTATTTT CASSLVNGLSTDTQYF
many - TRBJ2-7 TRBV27 TGTGCCAGCAGCCTCATTGGGGGCAGGGTCTACGAGCAGTACTTC CASSLIGGRVYEQYF
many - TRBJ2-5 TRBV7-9 TGTGCCAGCAGCACCCGACGGGACCAAGAGACCCAGTACTTC CASSTRRDQETQYF
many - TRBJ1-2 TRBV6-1 TGTGCCAGCAGTGATTGGGTTAACTATGGCTACACCTTC CASSDWVNYGYTF
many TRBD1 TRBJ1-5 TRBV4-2 TGTGCCAGCAGCCAAGAGCTAGGACAGGGGGTTGGGCAGCCCCAGCATTTT CASSQELGQGVGQPQHF
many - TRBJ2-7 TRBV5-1 TGCGCCAGCAGCTTGGTGGCTAAGACCTACGAGCAGTACTTC CASSLVAKTYEQYF
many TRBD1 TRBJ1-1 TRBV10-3 TGTGCCATCAGTGAGTCGACGGGACAGGGTGACACTGAAGCTTTCTTT CAISESTGQGDTEAFF
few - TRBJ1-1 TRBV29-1 TGCAGCGTTGGGGCCACGGGGGAGGGCGAAGCTTTCTTT CSVGATGEGEAFF
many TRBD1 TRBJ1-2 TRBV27 TGTGCCAGCAGTTTTCGGGACAGGGGGATCTATGGCTACACCTTC CASSFRDRGIYGYTF
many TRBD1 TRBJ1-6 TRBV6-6 TGTGCCAGCAGTTACCTGACAGGGAGTATCGATAATTCACCCCTCCACTTT CASSYLTGSIDNSPLHF
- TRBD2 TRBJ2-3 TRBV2 TGTGCCAGCAGTGAAATGACTAGCGGGTTCACAGATACGCAGTATTTT CASSEMTSGFTDTQYF
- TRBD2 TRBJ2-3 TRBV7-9 TGTGCCAGCAGCCGAGCGGGGGTGGATACGCAGTATTTT CASSRAGVDTQYF
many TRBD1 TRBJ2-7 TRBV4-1 TGCGCCAGCAGCCGGTCCGGGACAGTGAGCTCCTACGAGCAGTACTTC CASSRSGTVSSYEQYF
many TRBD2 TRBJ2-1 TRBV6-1 TGTGCCAGCGGCAAACCCGGGACTAGCGAGCAGTTCTTC CASGKPGTSEQFF
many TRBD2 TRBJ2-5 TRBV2 TGTGCCAGCGGGATGGGACTAGCGGGAGAAGAGACCCAGTACTTC CASGMGLAGEETQYF
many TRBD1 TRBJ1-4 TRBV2 TGTGCCAGCAGTGTTGAGGGACAGGGAAATGAAAAACTGTTTTTT CASSVEGQGNEKLFF
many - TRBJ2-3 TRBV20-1 TGCAGTGCTAGAACTGACAGGTCCACAGATACGCAGTATTTT CSARTDRSTDTQYF
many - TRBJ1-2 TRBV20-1 TGCAGTGCTAGGAGGCAGGGGAAGGCCTATGGCTACACCTTC CSARRQGKAYGYTF
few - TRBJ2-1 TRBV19 TGTGCCAGTAGTATAACCGGACAGAGCCTATACAATGAGCAGTTCTTC CASSITGQSLYNEQFF
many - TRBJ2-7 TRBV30 TGTGCCTGGAGTGTCGGCAGCTCCTACGAGCAGTACTTC CAWSVGSSYEQYF
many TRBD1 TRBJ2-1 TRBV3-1 TGTGCCAGCAGCTACAGGGGGCGCAACAATGAGCAGTTCTTC CASSYRGRNNEQFF
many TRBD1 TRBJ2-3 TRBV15 TGTGCCACCAGCAGGGGACAGGGACCCTCCACAGATACGCAGTATTTT CATSRGQGPSTDTQYF
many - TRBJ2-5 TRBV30 TGTGCCTGGAGCCGGTTTAGCGGTCCCTCGGAGACCCAGTACTTC CAWSRFSGPSETQYF
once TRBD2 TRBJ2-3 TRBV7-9 TGTGCCAGCAGCCCACAAGCGGGGACTAGCACAGATACGCAGTATTTT CASSPQAGTSTDTQYF
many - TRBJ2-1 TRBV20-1 TGCAGTGCCCTACGTAGGGGCTCCTACAATGAGCAGTTCTTC CSALRRGSYNEQFF
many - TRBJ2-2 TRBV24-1 TGTGCCACCAGTGAGTCCGGACTTAACACCGGGGAGCTGTTTTTT CATSESGLNTGELFF
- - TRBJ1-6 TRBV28 TGTGCCAGCAGTTTAGGTCCGAGATCACCCCTCCACTTT CASSLGPRSPLHF
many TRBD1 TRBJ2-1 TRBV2 TGTGCCAGCAGGCTACAGGGGGCATCACACAATGAGCAGTTCTTC CASRLQGASHNEQFF
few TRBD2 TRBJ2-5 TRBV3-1 TGTGCCAGCAGCCCCAGAGCGGGGGCCCGGGAGACCCAGTACTTC CASSPRAGARETQYF
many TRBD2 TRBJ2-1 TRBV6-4 TGTGCCAGCAGTACCGCAGGGACTAGCAATGAGCAGTTCTTC CASSTAGTSNEQFF
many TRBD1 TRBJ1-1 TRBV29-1 TGCAGCGTGAAAGGGGGCGCGGGGAAGGGGACTGAAGCTTTCTTT CSVKGGAGKGTEAFF
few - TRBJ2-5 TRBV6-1 TGTGCCAGCAGGAAGTTAGAGACCCAGTACTTC CASRKLETQYF
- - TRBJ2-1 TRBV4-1 TGCGCCAGCAGCCACGGGGATGAGCAGTTCTTC CASSHGDEQFF
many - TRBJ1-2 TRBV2 TGTGCCAGCAGTGAAGCGGGCAGAAATCAAGGGGGCTACACCTTC CASSEAGRNQGGYTF
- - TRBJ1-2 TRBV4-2 TGTGCCAGCAGCCAGCTCCCCCGGGACCCCAGGGGCGGCTACACCTTC CASSQLPRDPRGGYTF
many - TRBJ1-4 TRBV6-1 TGTGCCGGTCACACCTTCCCTAATGAAAAACTGTTTTTT CAGHTFPNEKLFF
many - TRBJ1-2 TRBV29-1 TGCAGCGTTGAGCGACAGGACGCTAACTATGGCTACACCTTC CSVERQDANYGYTF
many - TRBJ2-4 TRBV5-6 TGTGCCAGCAGCTCCCCCGCCCAAAACATTCAGTACTTC CASSSPAQNIQYF
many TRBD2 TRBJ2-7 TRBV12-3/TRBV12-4 TGTGCCAGCAGTTCTAGCGGGAGCCCTAGCTCCTACGAGCAGTACTTC CASSSSGSPSSYEQYF
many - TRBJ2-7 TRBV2 TGTGCCACCGCCGGGGAAGTCTACGAGCAGTACTTC CATAGEVYEQYF
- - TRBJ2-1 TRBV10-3 TGTGCCATCAGTGACAAGGGTATGAATGAGCAGTTCTTC CAISDKGMNEQFF